A selection of T cell receptor beta chains follows, all from one sample in a study of radiation and T cells in renal cell carcinoma. TCRdb's table, derived via immunoSEQ multiplex PCR, lists solely in-frame clones and lacks some. The table shows around 99,000 clones, with 70% to 85% occurring only once. Material: blood, obtained from a patient whose treatment included radiotherapy and nephrectomy. All receptors come from a man aged 55 to 69 with renal cell carcinoma. Each CDR3 is given with its conserved first and last residue. D genes are given only for firm matches. Some rows have no size entry. The others give once, few or many, or a class for an expanded clone.

D gene	clone size	J gene	V gene	CDR3 protein	CDR3 DNA
.	.	TRBJ2-1	TRBV7-7	CASSPGVAYEQFF	TGTGCCAGCAGCCCAGGGGTGGCGTATGAGCAGTTCTTC
.	.	TRBJ1-4	TRBV4-2	CASSQDQATNEKLFF	TGTGCCAGCAGCCAAGATCAGGCAACTAATGAAAAACTGTTTTTT
TRBD2	.	TRBJ2-1	TRBV5-1	CASSPRLADNEQFF	TGCGCCAGCAGCCCTAGGCTAGCGGACAATGAGCAGTTCTTC
.	.	TRBJ2-7	TRBV11-2	CASSTTRQGSYEQYF	TGTGCCAGCAGTACCACTCGGCAGGGCTCCTACGAGCAGTACTTC
.	.	TRBJ2-1	TRBV5-4	CASSFLVGGNEQFF	TGTGCCAGCAGCTTCTTGGTCGGGGGCAATGAGCAGTTCTTC
.	.	TRBJ2-3	TRBV5-1	CASSPGLSSTDTQYF	TGCGCCAGCAGCCCAGGGTTGTCTAGCACAGATACGCAGTATTTT
.	.	TRBJ2-5	TRBV15	CATSREGGGTMEETQYF	TGTGCCACCAGCAGAGAGGGAGGGGGGACTATGGAAGAGACCCAGTACTTC
.	.	TRBJ1-2	TRBV6-1	CASSEAGQKGYTF	TGTGCCAGCAGTGAAGCTGGACAGAAAGGCTACACCTTC
.	.	TRBJ1-4	TRBV15	CATSRDGAGRSEKLFF	TGTGCCACCAGCAGAGATGGGGCAGGGCGGAGTGAAAAACTGTTTTTT
TRBD2	.	TRBJ2-5	TRBV5-1	CASSSYSGRSEETQYF	TGCGCCAGCAGCTCTTATAGCGGGCGATCTGAAGAGACCCAGTACTTC
TRBD1	.	TRBJ1-1	TRBV9	CASRAGGQANTEAFF	TGTGCCAGCAGGGCGGGGGGACAGGCGAACACTGAAGCTTTCTTT
TRBD2	.	TRBJ2-5	TRBV4-3	CASSQDSFQVAGVAQYF	TGCGCCAGCAGCCAAGATAGTTTTCAGGTAGCGGGAGTGGCCCAGTACTTC
TRBD1	.	TRBJ2-5	TRBV7-2	CASSLDAGGRETQYF	TGTGCCAGCAGCTTAGACGCAGGGGGCCGGGAGACCCAGTACTTC
TRBD1	.	TRBJ2-5	TRBV7-9	CASSLVSLDREKTQYF	TGTGCCAGCAGCTTAGTGAGCTTGGACAGGGAGAAGACCCAGTACTTC
.	.	TRBJ1-1	TRBV18	CASSLTGPEAFF	TGTGCCAGCTCACTTACAGGGCCTGAAGCTTTCTTT
.	.	TRBJ2-1	TRBV11-2	CASSLYYSSAGPLAEQFF	TGTGCCAGCAGCTTATATTATTCGTCGGCGGGGCCCCTTGCGGAGCAGTTCTTC
TRBD1	.	TRBJ1-1	TRBV7-9	CASGTGPAGAFF	TGTGCCAGCGGGACAGGGCCCGCGGGAGCTTTCTTT
.	.	TRBJ2-3	TRBV2	CASTGISTDTQYF	TGTGCCAGCACAGGGATTAGCACAGATACGCAGTATTTT
TRBD2	.	TRBJ2-1	TRBV4-1	CASRQVAGLNEQFF	TGCGCCAGCAGGCAGGTAGCGGGCCTCAATGAGCAGTTCTTC
TRBD2	.	TRBJ2-1	TRBV6-5	CASSYSGGRGGEQFF	TGTGCCAGCAGTTACTCGGGCGGGAGAGGCGGTGAGCAGTTCTTC
TRBD1	.	TRBJ2-2	TRBV19	CASYPRTGDTGELFF	TGTGCCAGTTACCCTAGGACAGGGGACACCGGGGAGCTGTTTTTT
TRBD1	.	TRBJ2-4	TRBV19	CASSIGQSGGWAKNIQYF	TGTGCCAGTAGTATAGGCCAGTCAGGGGGATGGGCCAAAAACATTCAGTACTTC
TRBD2	.	TRBJ2-3	TRBV2	CASSEPTRGKTSGRLDTQYF	TGTGCCAGCAGTGAGCCGACCCGGGGGAAGACTAGCGGGAGATTGGATACGCAGTATTTT
.	.	TRBJ2-2	TRBV11-2	CASSLGAQGVGELFF	TGTGCCAGCAGCTTAGGGGCACAGGGCGTCGGGGAGCTGTTTTTT
.	.	TRBJ2-5	TRBV4-3	CASSHRGQVQETQYF	TGCGCCAGCAGCCACCGAGGGCAGGTACAAGAGACCCAGTACTTC
TRBD1	.	TRBJ2-5	TRBV2	CASSEYNRQGRVQETQYF	TGTGCCAGCAGTGAATACAATCGACAGGGTCGTGTACAAGAGACCCAGTACTTC
.	few	TRBJ1-5	TRBV18	CASSPGVYDPGTVQPQHF	TGTGCCAGCTCACCGGGGGTTTACGACCCCGGGACGGTTCAGCCCCAGCATTTT